The 30 T cell receptor beta chains below come from one sample, sequenced in a study of T cells in Graves' hyperthyroidism and ophthalmopathy (dated by TCRdb to the late 2010s). The library was generated by multiplex PCR. TCRdb names Illumina HiSeq 2000 as the instrument used. The TCR beta CDR3 regions were amplified from RNA transcripts. For the first round of RT-PCR on the TCR CDR3, the HTBI primer set was used together with the Qiagen OneStep RT-PCR kit. The public reads were quality trimmed at Q25 with fastp and then assembled into clones with MiXCR by TCRdb, keeping productive beta chains. Here each entry gathers all rows of one CDR3 protein and keeps the most common genes and DNA. The sample contains some 370,000 distinct CDR3 sequences, about an eighth of them found a single time. The ten largest clones take up around 30% of the sample. The source material was blood. All receptors come from a man aged 45-65 years with Graves' ophthalmopathy.

In this sample, this clonotype turned up a few times. The DNA of the CDR3 is TGTGCCAGCAGACCTGACAGTTCTTCGACTAATGAAAAACTGTTTTTT. Amino acids: CASRPDSSSTNEKLFF. The chain links TRBV28 to TRBJ1-4, with D tentatively TRBD1 (5 bases). Germline-derived CDR1 and CDR2 are MDHEN and SYDVKM. CDR3 length: 16 residues. The V gene lost 6 bases and the J gene lost 2 bases, with 16 bases spanning the gap.

This clonotype was counted at least ten times. This sequence joins TRBV11-2 and TRBJ2-7; 12 nucleotides line up with TRBD1. V trimming: 6 bases; J trimming: 3 bases; junction bases outside the gene matches: 12. This CDR3 is built from 17 residues. In germline, CDR1 is SGHAT, CDR2 FQNNGV. CDR3 nucleotide sequence: TGTGCCAGCAGTCTAACAACCGGGACAGGGGGCTTCTACGAGCAGTACTTC. This encodes CASSLTTGTGGFYEQYF.

There are a few counts of this clonotype. The chain recombines TRBV12-3 or TRBV12-4 with TRBJ1-5; TRBD1 aligns across 7 bases. This CDR3 comprises 14 residues. J gave up 7 bases and V 3 bases, and 6 bases lay outside the gene matches. The CDR3 DNA reads TGTGCCAGCAGTTTTGAGGGGGCTCGACAGCCCCAGCATTTT. Translation gives CASSFEGARQPQHF.

This clonotype appeared a few times. This chain links TRBV6-1 with TRBJ2-2, with D perhaps given as TRBD1 or TRBD2 (5 bases each). V shed 8 bases and J shed 0 bases, with 19 bases lying between them. This CDR3 is 17 amino acids long. Per germline, CDR1 MNHNS and CDR2 SASEGT. The CDR3 is CASWRSRGAANTGELFF. CDR3 sequence (DNA): TGTGCCAGCTGGAGATCCCGAGGGGCAGCGAACACCGGGGAGCTGTTTTTT.

The chain employs TRBV18 and TRBJ2-5, with TRBD2 identical over 7 bases. V gave up 2 bases and J gave up 0 bases; unmatched junction bases: 15. The V gene's germline CDR1 is KGHSH and CDR2 LQKENI. The CDR3 totals 19 residues. The CDR3 nucleotides read TGTGCCAGCTCACCAACATCCAGTCCTAGCGGAGCCCACCAAGAGACCCAGTACTTC. It yields the protein CASSPTSSPSGAHQETQYF. Using reference TRBV18 and TRBJ2-5 for the parts outside the CDR3, the full variable domain is NAGVMQNPRHLVRRRGQEARLRCSPMKGHSHVYWYRQLPEEGLKFMVYLQKENIIDESGMPKERFSAEFPKEGPSILRIQQVVRGDSAAYFCASSPTSSPSGAHQETQYFGPGTRLLVL.

There are a few counts of this clonotype. V is TRBV24-1 and J is TRBJ2-1; 7 bases are a match to TRBD2. Germline CDR1 is KGHDR and CDR2 is SFDVKD. The CDR3 consists of 16 residues. J lost 5 bases, V lost 4 bases, and 10 bases had no gene match. The CDR3 DNA sequence: TGTGCCACCAGTGACCTGGGTTTAGCGGGCCACAATGAGCAGTTCTTC. Protein: CATSDLGLAGHNEQFF.

This clonotype showed up many times. The chain links TRBV2 to TRBJ2-7, with 8 bases matching TRBD2. With 6 bases clipped from V and 4 bases from J, the junction kept 11 bases outside the gene matches. Germline V lookup: CDR1 SNHLY, CDR2 FYNNEI. The CDR3 spans 15 residues. CDR3 loop: CASRAGGDAGYEQYF. Written as DNA, the CDR3 is TGTGCCAGCAGGGCCGGGGGGGACGCAGGTTACGAGCAGTACTTC.

This clonotype has ten or more counts. This rearrangement joins TRBV29-1 to TRBJ2-1; D not certain. V lost 4 bases and J 1 base, leaving 17 bases between the germline ends. The CDR3 consists of 16 residues. CDR1 is SQVTM and CDR2 is ANQGSEA in the germline V gene. The CDR3 region has the DNA TGCAGCGTTGCGGAAGAGCTAGTCGGTTCCTACAATGAGCAGTTCTTC. Its protein product is CSVAEELVGSYNEQFF.

This clonotype was counted many times. The chain has TRBV6-6 and TRBJ2-1; 7 bases agree with TRBD1. This CDR3 comprises 15 residues. V lost 0 bases, J lost 4 bases, and 3 bases stayed unmatched. Germline CDR1 and CDR2: MNHNY and SVGAGI (reference sequence). The CDR3 protein is CASSYSGQSYNEQFF. The CDR3 region has the DNA TGTGCCAGCAGTTACTCGGGACAGAGTTACAATGAGCAGTTCTTC.

This clonotype was detected a few times. V usage is TRBV12-3 or TRBV12-4 and J usage is TRBJ1-6; possibly TRBD1 for D (5 bases). This CDR3 has 15 residues. V lost 6 bases, J lost 5 bases, and 14 bases lay in between. The CDR3 protein is CASSPLRDHNSPLHF. The CDR3 nucleotides read TGTGCCAGCAGCCCCCTCAGGGATCATAATTCACCCCTCCACTTT.

There are a few counts of this clonotype. The chain recombines TRBV7-9 with TRBJ2-3, with 7 bases matching TRBD1. The junction had 4 bases not matched to a gene; V was cut back by 8 bases and J by 2 bases. Germline CDR1 and CDR2: SEHNR and FQNEAQ (reference sequence). This CDR3 is built from 13 residues. In DNA form, the CDR3 reads TGTGCCAGCCGGGGACAGAACACAGATACGCAGTATTTT. Residues: CASRGQNTDTQYF.

The V gene is TRBV7-9, the J gene TRBJ2-3; weak D call: TRBD2 (5 bases). The CDR3 totals 14 residues. V was cut by 6 bases and J by 2 bases, with 12 bases left in between. Germline CDR1 SEHNR, CDR2 FQNEAQ (reference sequence). CDR3 amino acids: CASSREIYTDTQYF. CDR3 coding DNA: TGTGCCAGCAGTCGGGAAATTTACACAGATACGCAGTATTTT.

This clonotype was seen repeatedly, ten times or more. J is TRBJ1-2 and V is TRBV2; D ambiguous. CDR1 SNHLY and CDR2 FYNNEI come from the germline V gene. The CDR3 runs to 10 residues. V dropped 8 bases and J dropped 7 bases, with 8 bases sitting between them. The DNA of the CDR3 is TGTGCCAGCCTACGAGCTGGCTACACCTTC. It is translated as CASLRAGYTF.

The table lists this clonotype with many counts. The V call is TRBV3-1, the J call TRBJ2-5; D is ambiguous. The CDR3 extends over 16 amino acids. V was shortened by 0 bases and J by 2 bases, with 13 bases between the two germline ends. In germline, CDR1 is LGHDT, CDR2 YNNKEL (reference sequence). Here the CDR3 DNA reads TGTGCCAGCAGCCAAGAAGGGTCGAGGCGGCAAGAGACCCAGTACTTC. Translating it yields CASSQEGSRRQETQYF.

This clonotype has a count of ten or more. The rearrangement links TRBV12-3 or TRBV12-4 to TRBJ1-5, with 10 bases identical to TRBD1. The CDR3 spans 15 residues. Trimming removed 1 base from V and 6 bases from J; junction bases left unmatched: 3. The CDR3 loop reads CASSLGGQGIQPQHF. The CDR3, as DNA: TGTGCCAGCAGTTTAGGGGGACAGGGGATTCAGCCCCAGCATTTT.

The chain employs TRBV5-1 and TRBJ2-7; 11 bases are shared with TRBD2. Germline CDR1 and CDR2: SGHRS and YFSETQ. Trimming removed 4 bases from V and 7 bases from J; junction bases left unmatched: 7. The CDR3 is 14 amino acids. The DNA for the CDR3 is TGCGCCAGCAGCCTAAGGGGACTAGCGGATGAGCAGTACTTC. It translates to CASSLRGLADEQYF.

The table lists this clonotype with a few counts. V is TRBV6-1 and J is TRBJ2-5, with 14 bases matching TRBD2. The trim removed 8 bases at V and 12 bases at J, leaving 11 bases unmatched. Germline V lookup: CDR1 MNHNS, CDR2 SASEGT. This CDR3 contains 14 residues. CDR3 in DNA: TGTGCCAGCGGACCGGGACTAGCGGGAGAATGGAAGTACTTC. The encoded protein is CASGPGLAGEWKYF.

This clonotype was counted between two and nine times. The V call is TRBV20-1, the J call TRBJ2-1; D possibly matches TRBD1 or TRBD2 (5 bases each). Between the trimmed V and J ends, which lost 2 bases and 9 bases, there was a span of 17 bases. CDR3 length: 14 amino acids. From germline, CDR1 is DFQATT and CDR2 SNEGSKA (reference sequence). The CDR3, as DNA: TGCAGTGCTAGAAGGGGCCAGAACCGGGGTGAGCAGTTCTTC. This encodes CSARRGQNRGEQFF.

This clonotype was seen a single time. Relative to the germline gene, one junction end is altered; a read error may explain this. This chain connects TRBV5-1 to TRBJ2-3, with D uncertain. The CDR3 totals 12 residues. Germline V CDR1 and CDR2: SGHRS, YFSETQ. The CDR3 spells CASSYFGDTQYF. CDR3 DNA sequence: TGTGCCAGCAGCTACTTCGGGGATACGCAGTATTTT.

This clonotype was detected only a few times. This chain uses TRBV5-1 with TRBJ1-4; possible D gene TRBD1, 6 bases. The length of the CDR3 is 15 residues. The V gene lost 4 bases and the J gene lost 8 bases, with 18 bases spanning the gap. Germline loops: CDR1 SGHRS, CDR2 YFSETQ. Here the CDR3 DNA reads TGCGCCAGCAGCAGGTCTCAGGGGAGTGGGGAAAAACTGTTTTTT. Amino acids: CASSRSQGSGEKLFF.

This clonotype was observed at least ten times. Here the CDR3 reads CASSPGQAGNEQFF. The CDR3 DNA is TGCGCCAGCAGCCCGGGACAAGCGGGTAATGAGCAGTTCTTC. This rearrangement joins TRBV5-1 to TRBJ2-1, with D perhaps TRBD1 or TRBD2 (6 bases each). Germline V gene data show CDR1 as SGHRS and CDR2 as YFSETQ. The V gene lost 4 bases and the J gene lost 7 bases, with 15 bases spanning the gap. The CDR3 totals 14 residues.

This clonotype was seen repeatedly, ten times or more. The chain is built from TRBV11-2 and TRBJ2-5; the match to TRBD2 covers 7 bases. Germline CDR1 and CDR2: SGHAT and FQNNGV. Losses at the gene ends were 5 bases for V and 13 bases for J; bases not matched to a gene: 22. This CDR3 has 16 amino acids. Written as DNA, the CDR3 is TGTGCCAGCAGCCCCTCCCGAGGCGGGAGAGGGGCCCCCCCGTACTTC. Translated, it gives CASSPSRGGRGAPPYF.

To note about this clonotype: A much larger clone lies one base from this, so it may be a read error. The chain recombines TRBV9 with TRBJ2-1; 9 bases are shared with TRBD2. V lost 1 base and J lost 10; bases outside the gene matches: 12. This CDR3 has 16 residues. Per the germline V gene, CDR1 is SGDLS and CDR2 is YYNGEE. This CDR3 is CASSVYGGRAVYEQFF. For the CDR3, the DNA is TGTGCCAGCAGCGTATACGGCGGGAGGGCCGTGTACGAGCAGTTCTTC. The variable domain in full, completed from reference TRBV9 and TRBJ2-1, reads DSGVTQTPKHLITATGQRVTLRCSPRSGDLSVYWYQQSLDQGLQFLIQYYNGEERAKGNILERFSAQQFPDLHSELNLSSLELGDSALYFCASSVYGGRAVYEQFFGPGTRLTVL.

In its sample, this clonotype was seen a few times. The chain has TRBV11-1 and TRBJ1-1; D not resolved. CDR1 is SGHAT and CDR2 is FQDESV in the germline V gene (reference sequence). The CDR3 is 13 residues long. V lost 3 bases and J lost 1, with 6 bases in between. The CDR3 DNA is TGTGCCAGCAGCTTCGACCCGAACACTGAAGCTTTCTTT. Protein product: CASSFDPNTEAFF.

This clonotype was recorded many times. CDR3 sequence: CASSQTAGAGDEQYF. The DNA for the CDR3 is TGTGCCAGCAGCCAAACAGCGGGAGCCGGCGACGAGCAGTACTTC. The chain has TRBV3-1 and TRBJ2-7, with 8 bases matching TRBD2. There are 15 residues in the CDR3. V shed 2 bases and J 5 bases; nucleotides not matched to a gene: 8. Per the germline V gene, CDR1 is LGHDT and CDR2 is YNNKEL (reference sequence).

This clonotype was detected many times. The rearrangement joins TRBV20-1 to TRBJ2-1; TRBD1 might be the D (6 bases). CDR1 is DFQATT, CDR2 SNEGSKA, per germline (reference sequence). The CDR3 covers 14 residues. V was clipped by 3 bases and J by 8 bases, with 17 bases between them. The CDR3 here is CSASEGGHLHEQFF. In DNA, the CDR3 is TGCAGTGCTAGCGAAGGGGGACACCTACATGAGCAGTTCTTC.

The J gene is TRBJ1-5, the V gene TRBV7-6; D is unresolved. Trimming removed 1 base from V and 10 bases from J, with 11 bases in between. The CDR3 sequence is 13 residues long. Germline V gene sequence: CDR1 SGHVS, CDR2 FNYEAQ. The CDR3 loop reads CASSLGTSLPQHF. In DNA, the CDR3 is TGTGCCAGCAGCTTAGGGACTTCTCTTCCCCAGCATTTT.

Only one count was recorded for this clonotype. Just one base apart from a much larger clone, this may be a read error. V gene TRBV5-1 combines with J gene TRBJ2-7; unclear D gene. Germline V gives CDR1 SGHRS, CDR2 YFSETQ. CDR3 length equals 15 residues. The CDR3 reads CVSSLEHAPRYEQYF. The CDR3 nucleotides are TGCGTCAGCAGCTTGGAACATGCCCCCAGATACGAGCAGTACTTC. Filled out from reference TRBV5-1 and TRBJ2-7, the complete variable domain reads KAGVTQTPRYLIKTRGQQVTLSCSPISGHRSVSWYQQTPGQGLQFLFEYFSETQRNKGNFPGRFSGRQFSNSRSEMNVSTLELGDSALYLCVSSLEHAPRYEQYFGPGTRLTVT.

V gene TRBV30 combines with J gene TRBJ2-3, with 10 bases lining up with TRBD2. This CDR3 has 16 residues. The germline V gene has CDR1 GTSNPN and CDR2 SVGIG (reference sequence). Losses at the gene ends were 2 bases for V and 3 bases for J; bases not matched to a gene: 8. The CDR3 nucleotides read TGTGCCTGGAGTATTACGCTAGCGGGAGTGACAGATACGCAGTATTTT. It encodes CAWSITLAGVTDTQYF.

Only a few counts were recorded for this clonotype. The chain combines TRBV11-2 with TRBJ2-7, with D possibly called TRBD1 or TRBD2 (5 bases each). Germline V lookup: CDR1 SGHAT, CDR2 FQNNGV. This CDR3 comprises 14 residues. Trimming cost V 3 bases and J 2 bases, with 11 bases left between them. CDR3 protein: CASSFQGPTYEQYF. The CDR3, as DNA: TGTGCCAGCAGCTTCCAGGGACCTACCTACGAGCAGTACTTC.